The clone carrying this TCR beta chain was seen just once. The data stem from a study of identical twins. The CDR3 loop spans 18 amino acids. J gave up 2 bases and V 2 bases, and 6 bases lay outside the gene matches. CDR1 is LNHNV and CDR2 is YYDKDF in the germline V gene (reference sequence). After template switching added a universal primer site, the resulting cDNA carried unique molecular identifiers. One entry per CDR3 protein, called by TCRdb with MiXCR from the 5' RACE reads. The table shows about 810,000 distinct CDR3 sequences, with over 9% occurring only once. Separately, the same data were catalogued under a study of yellow fever vaccine responses in identical twins.

Sequenced input: PBMCs. The receptor was isolated from a woman younger than 35 in good health. The chain uses TRBV15 and TRBJ2-1; 13 nucleotides match TRBD2. CDR3 amino acids: CATSRTGLAGEPYNEQFF. The CDR3 region has the DNA TGTGCCACCAGCAGAACAGGACTAGCGGGAGAACCCTACAATGAGCAGTTCTTC.